The 12 T cell receptor beta chains reported below all come from one sample, sequenced in a study of radiotherapy plus CTLA-4 blockade in lung cancer. Repertoires were generated with immunoSEQ multiplex PCR, while TCRdb's copy carries only in-frame clones and drops some. The profile shows about 77,000 clones, around 74% of them singletons. The source material was peripheral blood, sampled from a patient treated with radiotherapy plus ipilimumab. Every receptor here comes from a human donor with non-small cell lung cancer whose response to radiotherapy plus ipilimumab could not be evaluated.

The V gene is TRBV28, the J gene TRBJ2-4; a weak D match, TRBD2 (6 bases). CDR1 and CDR2 from the germline V gene are MDHEN and SYDVKM. Trimming removed 3 bases at V and 3 bases at J, with 15 bases between. The CDR3 consists of 16 residues. DNA for the CDR3: TGTGCCAGCAGTTTGGGGGGAGGCGGTCACAAAAACATTCAGTACTTC. It is translated as CASSLGGGGHKNIQYF. Based on the CDR3 plus reference TRBV28 and TRBJ2-4, the full variable domain is DVKVTQSSRYLVKRTGEKVFLECVQDMDHENMFWYRQDPGLGLRLIYFSYDVKMKEKGDIPEGYSVSREKKERFSLILESASTNQTSMYLCASSLGGGGHKNIQYFGAGTRLSVL.

This clone was detected a few times. The chain is built from TRBV4-3 and TRBJ2-3, with 9 nucleotides matching TRBD2. The CDR3 runs to 17 residues. Germline V gene lookup returns CDR1 LGHNA and CDR2 YSLEER. Losses at the gene ends were 0 bases for V and 3 bases for J; bases not matched to a gene: 7. The chain's CDR3 is CASSQDSWRGGTDTQYF. The DNA for the CDR3 is TGCGCCAGCAGCCAAGATAGTTGGCGGGGGGGGACAGATACGCAGTATTTT.

This chain joins TRBV28 and TRBJ1-4, with 9 bases identical to TRBD1. J gave up 14 bases and V 8 bases, and 12 bases lay outside the gene matches. CDR3 length: 13 residues. CDR1 MDHEN and CDR2 SYDVKM come from the germline V gene. Written as DNA, the CDR3 is TGTGCCAGCGCCCTGGGACAGGGACTAATTCTGTTTTTT. Its translation: CASALGQGLILFF.

The V and J genes are TRBV5-1 and TRBJ2-3; 7 bases align to TRBD1. The J segment lost 3 bases and the V segment lost 2 bases, leaving 3 bases of the junction unmatched. This CDR3 spans 14 amino acids. Germline-derived CDR1 and CDR2 are SGHRS and YFSETQ. The CDR3, as DNA: TGCGCCAGCAGCTTCGCGGACAGGACAGATACGCAGTATTTT. Its translation is CASSFADRTDTQYF.

This chain uses TRBV7-2 with TRBJ2-2; TRBD1 agrees at 9 bases. Germline CDR1 reads SGHTA; CDR2 reads FQGNSA. Germline trimming cut 3 bases from V and 3 bases from J; bases unmatched to any gene: 5. The CDR3 covers 16 residues. The CDR3 nucleotides read TGTGCCAGCAGCTTGAACAGGGGGCACGACACCGGGGAGCTGTTTTTT. Its protein product is CASSLNRGHDTGELFF. Complete variable domain (other parts from reference TRBV7-2 and TRBJ2-2): GAGVSQSPSNKVTEKGKDVELRCDPISGHTALYWYRQSLGQGLEFLIYFQGNSAPDKSGLPSDRFSAERTGGSVSTLTIQRTQQEDSAVYLCASSLNRGHDTGELFFGEGSRLTVL.

The rearrangement uses TRBV7-3 and TRBJ2-5; 8 nucleotides align to TRBD2. The J segment lost 5 bases and the V segment lost 5 bases, leaving 7 bases of the junction unmatched. The CDR3 runs 14 residues. Germline V gives CDR1 SGHTA, CDR2 FQGTGA. CDR3 protein: CASSPSGGAETQYF. The CDR3 nucleotides are TGTGCCAGCAGCCCCTCCGGGGGGGCGGAGACCCAGTACTTC.

This chain links TRBV6-1 with TRBJ1-5; unclear D gene. The V end was cut by 6 bases, the J end by 3 bases, with 9 bases between. CDR1 is MNHNS and CDR2 is SASEGT in the germline V gene. The CDR3 loop spans 13 amino acids. The CDR3 reads CASSQVTNQPQHF. The CDR3 region has the DNA TGTGCCAGCAGCCAGGTTACCAATCAGCCCCAGCATTTT.

The chain recombines TRBV10-3 with TRBJ2-1; 16 nucleotides match TRBD2. After removal of 9 bases from V and 2 bases from J, the junction contained 10 bases not matched to a gene. Germline CDR1 is ENHRY and CDR2 is SYGVKD. The CDR3 has 18 amino acids. The CDR3 region is CAIQPGLAGGLTYNEQFF. The CDR3, as DNA: TGTGCCATTCAGCCGGGACTAGCGGGGGGGCTCACCTACAATGAGCAGTTCTTC.

The table lists this clone with a few counts. The chain links TRBV6-6 to TRBJ1-4; a weak D match, TRBD1 (6 bases). CDR1 is MNHNY and CDR2 is SVGAGI in the germline V gene (reference sequence). The CDR3 covers 14 residues. The V gene lost 6 bases and the J gene lost 5 bases, with 13 bases spanning the gap. The CDR3 DNA follows: TGTGCCAGCAGGGGAGGGGGGGAGAATGAAAAACTGTTTTTT. Its translation: CASRGGGENEKLFF.

This chain connects TRBV5-4 to TRBJ2-3; 12 positions agree with TRBD2. CDR3 length: 16 amino acids. J gave up 5 bases and V 4 bases, and 8 bases lay outside the gene matches. The germline CDR1 and CDR2 sequences are SGHNT and YYREEE (reference sequence). The CDR3 DNA reads as TGTGCCAGCAGCCCACCGACTAGCGGGAGACTAGATACGCAGTATTTT. Encoded protein: CASSPPTSGRLDTQYF.

This sequence joins TRBV4-1 and TRBJ2-7; tentatively, D is TRBD1 (5 bases). CDR1 and CDR2 from the germline V gene are MGHRA and YSYEKL. The CDR3 is 13 residues long. Between the trimmed V and J ends, which lost 4 bases and 3 bases, there was a span of 10 bases. CDR3 loop: CASSLTDSYEQYF. The CDR3 DNA sequence: TGCGCCAGCAGCCTGACAGACAGCTACGAGCAGTACTTC.

J is TRBJ1-1 and V is TRBV27; no definite D call. Germline V gene sequence: CDR1 MNHEY, CDR2 SMNVEV (reference sequence). The CDR3 contains 14 residues. Trimming took off 4 bases at V and 3 bases at J, with 12 bases between the two ends. This CDR3 reads CASSSETQHTEAFF. The CDR3 region has the DNA TGTGCCAGCAGTTCAGAGACACAGCACACTGAAGCTTTCTTT.